Listed below are T cell receptor beta chains from one sample, sequenced in a study of blood T cell repertoires in COVID-19. Profiled with immunoSEQ multiplex PCR; TCRdb holds only in-frame clones, not every one. Of 120,000 or so clones listed, 65% to 85% were seen once; the top ten hold over 3%. Sequenced input: PBMCs or T cells enriched from blood (not recorded which). The receptors come from a woman in her 30s who had recovered from COVID-19. CDR3s include the opening cysteine and the closing phenylalanine or tryptophan. A D gene is named only where the DNA matches it firmly. Where a row states a size, it is once, few, many or the class of an expanded clone; other rows omit it.

TRBV27,TRBJ2-1,.,TRBD2,TGTGCCAGCAGTCAGATGGGACTAGCGGGAGAAGAGCAGTTCTTC,CASSQMGLAGEEQFF
TRBV30,TRBJ1-4,.,.,TGTGCCTGGAGTGTACAGGGCGGTGAAAAACTGTTTTTT,CAWSVQGGEKLFF
TRBV3-1/TRBV3-2,TRBJ2-1,.,.,TGTGCCAGCAGCCAAGAGGTTGCGGGCTTAGAGCAGTTCTTC,CASSQEVAGLEQFF
TRBV5-1,TRBJ2-3,.,.,TGCGCCAGCAGCTTGGCCGGAGATACGCAGTATTTT,CASSLAGDTQYF
TRBV29-1,TRBJ2-7,.,.,TGCAGCGCCGGGAAGGGCATCCGAACCGACGAGCAGTACTTC,CSAGKGIRTDEQYF
TRBV7-6,TRBJ2-1,.,.,TGTGCCAGCAGCTTGGTGGTAGCGGTGGGCAATGAGCAGTTCTTC,CASSLVVAVGNEQFF
TRBV19,TRBJ1-5,.,.,TGTGCCAGTAGTATGTCGGGGGGATTCCCGAATCAGCCCCAGCATTTT,CASSMSGGFPNQPQHF
TRBV27,TRBJ2-2,.,.,TGTGCCAGCAGTTTAAGTACTAGCTGGTTAGGCGGGGAGCTGTTTTTT,CASSLSTSWLGGELFF
TRBV12-3/TRBV12-4,TRBJ2-5,.,.,TGTGCCAGCAGGAAACAGGGTCAGGAGACCCAGTACTTC,CASRKQGQETQYF
TRBV5-1,TRBJ1-5,.,.,TGCGCCAGCAGCTTGGGGCAGGGCGATCAGCCCCAGCATTTT,CASSLGQGDQPQHF
TRBV6-5,TRBJ1-6,.,TRBD1,TGTGCCAGCAGTTACCAGGGACAGGGGAATTCACCCCTCCACTTT,CASSYQGQGNSPLHF
TRBV12-3/TRBV12-4,TRBJ2-3,.,TRBD1,TGTGCCAGCAGAGACAGGGGAAGCGGTACGCAGTATTTT,CASRDRGSGTQYF
TRBV7-9,TRBJ2-2,.,.,TGTGCCTCCACGAGTCGGTACACCGGGGAGCTGTTTTTT,CASTSRYTGELFF
TRBV28,TRBJ1-1,few,TRBD1,TGTGCCAGCAGCCGGCGGACAGGGGAGGGAACTGAAGCTTTCTTT,CASSRRTGEGTEAFF
TRBV3-1/TRBV3-2,TRBJ2-1,.,.,TGTGCCAGCAGCCAAGAACTAGTTTCTTACAATGAGCAGTTCTTC,CASSQELVSYNEQFF
TRBV7-9,TRBJ2-7,.,.,TGTGCCAGCAGCTTAGGGACCGCCGGGACCTACGAGCAGTACTTC,CASSLGTAGTYEQYF
TRBV28,TRBJ2-1,.,.,TGTGCCAGCAGTTTAGGCGGGATCCTCGGAAATGAGCAGTTCTTC,CASSLGGILGNEQFF
TRBV5-1,TRBJ1-1,.,.,TGCGCCAGCAGCTTGGTTGCAGAGGTTGAAGCTTTCTTT,CASSLVAEVEAFF
TRBV3-1/TRBV3-2,TRBJ1-1,.,.,TGTGCCAGCAGCCAAGGGACTCCTGAAGCTTTCTTT,CASSQGTPEAFF
TRBV5-4,TRBJ1-6,.,TRBD1,TGTGCCAGCAGCACGGGACAGGGGGCCCGTAATTCACCCCTCCACTTT,CASSTGQGARNSPLHF